This note documents a single TCR beta chain sequence. Its antigen remains unknown. A much larger clone differs from this one at a single base, so this may be a read error. This sample was taken from a study of molecular identifiers for immune sequencing clone quantification. Study-level findings and limits: Clonotypes surpassing 20 RNA copies contained over 99% of effector molecules, versus under 1% in naive cells.

Preparation of the bulk TCR libraries relied on previously described methods and listed TCR primers. TCRdb redid the calling of the PCR reads with MiXCR, one entry per CDR3 protein. The sample lists approximately 680,000 distinct CDR3 sequences, over 25% occurring once. The source of this sequence is a human donor in good health. Some libraries in this study had Jurkat cell RNA spiked in. The sample comprised naive CD8+ T cells from blood, with Jurkat cell RNA spiked in. The subset here: FACS-sorted CD8+CD4-CCR7+CD45RA+ naive T cells.

CDR3 in amino acids: CASSQDWQTQENQYF. The CDR3 DNA sequence: TGTGCCAGCAGCCAAGATTGGCAGACCCAAGAGAACCAGTACTTC. V is TRBV3-1 and J is TRBJ2-5; no firm D call. The germline V gene encodes CDR1 LGHDT and CDR2 YNNKEL (reference sequence). The CDR3 is made up of 15 amino acids.